What follows are 2 T cell receptor beta chains derived from one specimen sequenced in a study of T-cell memory formation after mild COVID-19. TCRdb ran MiXCR on the 5' RACE reads and lists one entry per CDR3 protein. This table holds under 200,000 distinct CDR3 sequences, 30% to 35% found once. Source material: PBMCs or a T cell subset sorted from them (not recorded which). The receptors stem from an adult woman who had mild COVID-19 (a few samples of this study predate the infection). Cell type and time point are not known.

The V call is TRBV4-1, the J call TRBJ2-1; the D gene could be TRBD1 or TRBD2 (5 bases each). V shed 5 bases and J shed 9 bases, with 14 bases lying between them. This CDR3 has 13 residues. CDR1 MGHRA and CDR2 YSYEKL come from the germline V gene. CDR3 region: CASSSHWGSEQFF. For the CDR3, the DNA is TGCGCCAGCAGCTCCCACTGGGGGTCTGAGCAGTTCTTC.

The chain couples TRBV9 to TRBJ2-1; 7 positions match TRBD1. The CDR3 is made up of 13 amino acids. Trimming at V came to 3 bases and at J to 4 bases, leaving 1 base not matched to a gene. CDR1 is SGDLS, CDR2 YYNGEE, per germline. The DNA for the CDR3 is TGTGCCAGCAGCGGACAGGGTTACAATGAGCAGTTCTTC. This translates into CASSGQGYNEQFF.